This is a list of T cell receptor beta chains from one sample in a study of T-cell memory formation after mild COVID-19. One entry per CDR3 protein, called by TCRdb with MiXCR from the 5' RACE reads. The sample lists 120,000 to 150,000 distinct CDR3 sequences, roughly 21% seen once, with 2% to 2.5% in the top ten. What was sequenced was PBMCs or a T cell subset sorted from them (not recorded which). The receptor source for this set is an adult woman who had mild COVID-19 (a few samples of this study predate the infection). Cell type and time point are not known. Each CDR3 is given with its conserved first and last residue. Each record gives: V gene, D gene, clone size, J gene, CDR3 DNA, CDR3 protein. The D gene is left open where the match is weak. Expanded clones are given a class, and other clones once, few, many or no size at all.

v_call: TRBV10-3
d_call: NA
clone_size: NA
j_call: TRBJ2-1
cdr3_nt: TGTGCCATCAGTTACGACTCCAGCGGGTACAATGAGCAGTTCTTC
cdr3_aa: CAISYDSSGYNEQFF

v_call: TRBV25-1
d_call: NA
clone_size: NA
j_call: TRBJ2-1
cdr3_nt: TGTGCCAGCAGTGACCCCCGCAGGGTGGACAATGAGCAGTTCTTC
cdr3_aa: CASSDPRRVDNEQFF

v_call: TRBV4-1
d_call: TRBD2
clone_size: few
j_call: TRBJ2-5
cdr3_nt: TGCGCCAGCAGCGTTGTCGGGACTACTCAAGAGACCCAGTACTTC
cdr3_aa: CASSVVGTTQETQYF

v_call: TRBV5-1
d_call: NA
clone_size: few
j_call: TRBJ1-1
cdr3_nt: TGCGCCAGCAGCGCTATGACGGACACTGAAGCTTTCTTT
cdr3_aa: CASSAMTDTEAFF

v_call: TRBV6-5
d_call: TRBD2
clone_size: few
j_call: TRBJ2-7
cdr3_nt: TGTGCCAGCAGTTTTGGGACTAGCGGGAGCGAGCAGTACTTC
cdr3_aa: CASSFGTSGSEQYF

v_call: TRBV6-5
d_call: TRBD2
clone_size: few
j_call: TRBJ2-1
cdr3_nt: TGTGCCAGCAGTTCCCCGGGACTAGCGGGAGAAAGGCCGGGTGAGCAGTTCTTC
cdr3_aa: CASSSPGLAGERPGEQFF

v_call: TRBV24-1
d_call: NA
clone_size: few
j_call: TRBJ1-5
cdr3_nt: TGTGCCACCAGTGATTGGACAGAAAATCAGCCCCAGCATTTT
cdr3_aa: CATSDWTENQPQHF

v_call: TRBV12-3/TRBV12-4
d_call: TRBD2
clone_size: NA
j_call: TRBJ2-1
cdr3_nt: TGTGCCAGCAGCAGACTAGCGGAGAGGGGCAATGAGCAGTTCTTC
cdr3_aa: CASSRLAERGNEQFF

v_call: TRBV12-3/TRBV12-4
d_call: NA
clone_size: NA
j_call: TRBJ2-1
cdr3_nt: TGTGCCAGCAGGTTAGAAGCGGCGTCCTACAATGAGCAGTTCTTC
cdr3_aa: CASRLEAASYNEQFF

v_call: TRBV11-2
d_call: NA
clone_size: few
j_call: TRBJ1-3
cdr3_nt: TGTGCCAGCAGCAGGTTGACAGGAAACACCATATATTTT
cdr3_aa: CASSRLTGNTIYF

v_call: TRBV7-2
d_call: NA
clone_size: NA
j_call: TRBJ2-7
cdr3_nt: TGTGCCAGCACCCAGAGGGGGGGCGGCTACGAGCAGTACTTC
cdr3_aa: CASTQRGGGYEQYF

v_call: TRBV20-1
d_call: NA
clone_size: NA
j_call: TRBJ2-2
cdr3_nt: TGCAGTGCTAGAGGTTTAAAGACGGTGAACACCGGGGAGCTGTTTTTT
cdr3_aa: CSARGLKTVNTGELFF

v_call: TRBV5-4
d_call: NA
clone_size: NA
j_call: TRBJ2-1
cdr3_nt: TGTGCCAGCAGCTTCGGGGGGCCTTTCGTCTCCTACAATGAGCAGTTCTTC
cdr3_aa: CASSFGGPFVSYNEQFF

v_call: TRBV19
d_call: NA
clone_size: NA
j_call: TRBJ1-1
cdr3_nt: TGTGCCAGTAGTTTGGACAACTGGAACACTGAAGCTTTCTTT
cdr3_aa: CASSLDNWNTEAFF

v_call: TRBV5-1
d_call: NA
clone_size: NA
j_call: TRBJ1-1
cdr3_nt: TGCGCCAGCAGCTTAAGATCGGGTGGAAGGACTGAAGCTTTCTTT
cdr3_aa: CASSLRSGGRTEAFF

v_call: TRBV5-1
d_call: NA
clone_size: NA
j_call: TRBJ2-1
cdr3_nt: TGCGCCAGCAGCTTGGGTGAGGGAGCTCACAATGAGCAGTTCTTC
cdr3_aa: CASSLGEGAHNEQFF

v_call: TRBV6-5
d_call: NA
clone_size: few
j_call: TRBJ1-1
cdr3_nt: TGTGCCAGCAGTTACCATCCGGGTCCCGGGCTTGAAGCTTTCTTT
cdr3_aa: CASSYHPGPGLEAFF